The 2 T cell receptor beta chains listed next were all sequenced from one sample in a study of blood T cell repertoires in COVID-19. Using immunoSEQ multiplex PCR, the repertoire was profiled, and TCRdb retains in-frame clones only, with some absent. The sample consists of about 70,000 clones, 80% to 90% of them appearing once. Input material: peripheral blood. The origin of the receptors is a man between 45 and 60 years old with acute or convalescent COVID-19.

The gene calls are TRBV6-2 or TRBV6-3 and TRBJ2-7; the match to TRBD1 covers 7 bases. V trimming: 6 bases; J trimming: 3 bases; junction bases outside the gene matches: 2. There are 12 residues in the CDR3. Looked up from germline, CDR1 is MNHEY and CDR2 is SVGEGT. The chain's CDR3 is CASSGQDYEQYV. The CDR3 DNA is TGTGCCAGCAGCGGACAGGACTACGAGCAGTACGTC.

The gene calls are TRBV15 and TRBJ1-3, with TRBD1 identical over 7 bases. This CDR3 is built from 15 residues. V dropped 0 bases and J dropped 2; count of bases not matched to a gene: 1. The germline CDR1 and CDR2 sequences are LNHNV and YYDKDF (reference sequence). The CDR3 protein is CATSRDTGAGNTIYF. The DNA for the CDR3 is TGTGCCACCAGCAGAGATACAGGGGCTGGAAACACCATATATTTT. The full variable domain, completed using reference TRBV15 and TRBJ1-3, is DAMVIQNPRYQVTQFGKPVTLSCSQTLNHNVMYWYQQKSSQAPKLLFHYYDKDFNNEADTPDNFQSRRPNTSFCFLDIRSPGLGDTAMYLCATSRDTGAGNTIYFGEGSWLTVV.